This T cell receptor (beta chain) was recorded in a study of T cells in Graves' hyperthyroidism and ophthalmopathy. General study findings and limits: In the analysis, a 13 V-J model separated ophthalmopathy from stable hyperthyroidism.

As concerns this clonotype: Its cognate antigen is unknown.

TCR beta CDR3 region amplification was performed from RNA transcripts. HTBI primers were employed in a first-round RT-PCR of the TCR CDR3. TCRdb independently ran MiXCR on the multiplex PCR reads; one entry per CDR3 protein. This sample carries about 360,000 distinct CDR3 sequences, approximately 13% of them seen once, and the ten largest clones take over 8.5%. Stable Graves' hyperthyroidism meant no ophthalmopathy progression within 18 months. Patients were aged 18 to 65, had disease duration under 2 months, and had newly diagnosed hyperthyroidism. Uncontrolled infection, other autoimmune disease, pregnancy or lactation barred patients from enrollment. J gave up 9 bases and V 3 bases, and 19 bases lay outside the gene matches. CDR3 length: 17 residues. CDR1 is LGHNA and CDR2 is YSLEER in the germline V gene.

The TCR was taken from a woman aged 18-30 years with Graves' hyperthyroidism. What was sequenced was blood. The chain has TRBV4-3 and TRBJ2-5; 7 bases line up with TRBD1. The DNA of the CDR3 is TGCGCCAGCAGCCACTCGAAAATGAGGGACAGTAGCGAGGCCCAGTACTTC. It codes for CASSHSKMRDSSEAQYF.